The 21 T cell receptor beta chains reported below all come from one sample, sequenced in a study of blood T cell repertoires in COVID-19 (dated by TCRdb to about 2020). Libraries were prepared through the immunoSEQ multiplex PCR assay. As stored in TCRdb, this immuneACCESS dataset retains in-frame rearrangements with V and J assigned. A fraction of the clones does not appear; measured against another copy, unresolved V genes explain less than half of the discrepancy, and the remainder lacks a known reason. Counted in this sample were about 170,000 clones; 70% to 80% of them appeared once. The ten top clones hold roughly 7.5% of the sample. The sample taken for sequencing was peripheral blood. These receptors were collected from a man aged 60 to 69 with acute or convalescent COVID-19.

The chain couples TRBV10-3 to TRBJ2-7; possible D gene TRBD1, 5 bases. The CDR3 has 13 residues. Trimming shortened V by 5 bases and J by 3 bases, and 11 bases separated the two germline ends. Germline CDR1 reads ENHRY; CDR2 reads SYGVKD. The CDR3 DNA reads TGTGCCATCAGTAGACAGATGAACTACGAGCAGTACTTC. It yields the protein CAISRQMNYEQYF.

The chain employs TRBV2 and TRBJ1-4, with D tentatively TRBD1 (5 bases). Looked up from germline, CDR1 is SNHLY and CDR2 is FYNNEI. Deletions cut 3 bases from V and 5 bases from J, with 13 bases between. This CDR3 contains 15 residues. CDR3 in DNA: TGTGCCAGCAGTGAGTTGGCGGGGCCAAATGAAAAACTGTTTTTT. Protein product: CASSELAGPNEKLFF.

Details on this clone: One end of the junction varies from germline; a read error may be responsible. The chain couples TRBV10-2 to TRBJ2-7; D is ambiguous. Germline CDR1 WSHSY, CDR2 SAAADI. The CDR3 loop spans 13 amino acids. For the CDR3, the DNA is TGCGCCACCAGTTTCTATGCTGACTACGAGCAGTACTTC. Protein: CATSFYADYEQYF.

J is TRBJ1-1 and V is TRBV5-1; 8 bases agree with TRBD1. The junction had 4 bases not matched to a gene; V was cut back by 8 bases and J by 1 base. This CDR3 is built from 13 residues. In germline, CDR1 is SGHRS, CDR2 YFSETQ. The DNA of the CDR3 is TGCGCCAGTGCCCAGGGGGCGAACACTGAAGCTTTCTTT. Translating it yields CASAQGANTEAFF.

The chain is built from TRBV10-3 and TRBJ2-6; 8 bases agree with TRBD1. There are 17 residues in the CDR3. V trimming: 2 bases; J trimming: 2 bases; junction bases outside the gene matches: 5. CDR1 and CDR2 (germline): ENHRY, SYGVKD. Here the CDR3 reads CAISEDRGLAGANVLTF. CDR3 in DNA: TGTGCCATCAGTGAGGACAGGGGTCTAGCTGGGGCCAACGTCCTGACTTTC.

This clone has just a few counts. V gene TRBV30 combines with J gene TRBJ2-2, with 9 bases aligning to TRBD1. Germline trimming cut 4 bases from V and 7 bases from J; bases unmatched to any gene: 4. CDR1 is GTSNPN and CDR2 is SVGIG in the germline V gene (reference sequence). This CDR3 is built from 13 residues. As DNA, the CDR3 is TGTGCCTGGAACAGGGGGCGAGGCGGGGAGCTGTTTTTT. Protein product: CAWNRGRGGELFF.

For the CDR3, the DNA is TGTGCCAGCAGTAAGGAGCGGGGGCGGACAGATACGCAGTATTTT. This encodes CASSKERGRTDTQYF. V usage is TRBV2 and J usage is TRBJ2-3; TRBD2 matches 8 bases. V lost 5 bases and J lost 3; bases outside the gene matches: 7. Germline V gene lookup returns CDR1 SNHLY and CDR2 FYNNEI. This CDR3 comprises 15 residues.

The rearrangement uses TRBV5-6 and TRBJ1-1, with D hard to call. Trimming shortened V by 2 bases and J by 1 base, and 6 bases separated the two germline ends. Per the germline V gene, CDR1 is SGHDT and CDR2 is YYEEEE. The CDR3 consists of 13 residues. CDR3 sequence (DNA): TGTGCCAGCAGCTTTGGTAGGAACACTGAAGCTTTCTTT. This encodes CASSFGRNTEAFF.

This chain links TRBV19 with TRBJ2-3; D is ambiguous. The CDR3 is 11 residues long. Germline lookup yields CDR1 LNHDA and CDR2 SQIVND (reference sequence). V was pared by 9 bases and J by 5 bases, with 9 bases between. CDR3 loop: CASSEEDTQYF. The CDR3 DNA sequence: TGTGCCAGCAGCGAGGAAGATACGCAGTATTTT.

This clone was observed a handful of times. The chain carries TRBV7-8 and TRBJ2-4; D gene uncertain. CDR3 length: 12 residues. CDR1 is SGHVS, CDR2 FQNEAQ, per germline. The germline V and J ends were trimmed by 5 bases and 7 bases, with 9 bases remaining between them. The CDR3 DNA is TGTGCCAGCAGCCACTCGAACAACATTCAGTACTTC. It encodes CASSHSNNIQYF.

The chain combines TRBV12-3 or TRBV12-4 with TRBJ2-1, with D possibly matching TRBD1 (6 bases). V was clipped by 6 bases and J by 6 bases, with 12 bases between them. The length of the CDR3 is 13 residues. The CDR3 protein is CASRRQVPNEQFF. The DNA for the CDR3 is TGTGCCAGCAGGCGACAGGTACCCAATGAGCAGTTCTTC.

The J gene is TRBJ1-2, the V gene TRBV10-2, with D possibly matching TRBD1 (6 bases). This CDR3 contains 13 residues. Germline-derived CDR1 and CDR2 are WSHSY and SAAADI. With 5 bases removed from V and 5 bases from J, the gap between germline ends came to 12 bases. The CDR3 sequence is CASSSQGKYGYTF. The CDR3 DNA follows: TGCGCCAGCAGTTCCCAGGGGAAGTATGGCTACACCTTC.

The chain links TRBV28 to TRBJ1-5; 11 nucleotides agree with TRBD1. V gave up 4 bases and J gave up 3 bases; unmatched junction bases: 5. The CDR3 is 16 residues long. The germline gives CDR1 MDHEN, CDR2 SYDVKM. The CDR3 spells CASSSPGQGVNQPQHF. The CDR3 bases are TGTGCCAGCAGTTCCCCGGGACAGGGGGTCAATCAGCCCCAGCATTTT.

The chain links TRBV4-2 to TRBJ2-1; D remains unclear. The V gene's germline CDR1 is LGHNA and CDR2 YNFKEQ. The CDR3 spans 10 residues. Between the trimmed V and J ends, which lost 4 bases and 10 bases, there was a span of 5 bases. This chain's CDR3 is CASSPREQFF. CDR3 nucleotides: TGTGCCAGCAGCCCCCGGGAGCAGTTCTTC.

V and J are TRBV14 and TRBJ2-7; 9 bases map to TRBD1. The CDR3 length is 13 residues. The V and J ends lost 4 bases and 5 bases, in that order; junction bases with no gene match: 3. CDR1 is SGHDN, CDR2 FVKESK, per germline. The CDR3 loop is CASSPQGANEQYF. The CDR3 bases are TGTGCCAGCAGCCCACAGGGGGCTAACGAGCAGTACTTC.

CDR3 DNA sequence: TGTGCCAGCAGAATATCTGGGGCCAATCAGCCCCAGCATTTT. Protein: CASRISGANQPQHF. This rearrangement joins TRBV2 to TRBJ1-5; tentatively, D is TRBD1 (5 bases). V was shortened by 6 bases and J by 3 bases, with 12 bases between the two germline ends. The CDR3 consists of 14 residues. CDR1 and CDR2 from the germline V gene are SNHLY and FYNNEI.

This chain links TRBV5-1 with TRBJ1-1; 11 bases are a match to TRBD1. Germline CDR1 and CDR2: SGHRS and YFSETQ. With 4 bases clipped from V and 4 bases from J, the junction kept 6 bases outside the gene matches. There are 15 residues in the CDR3. The CDR3 sequence: CASSRSGTGGTEAFF. The CDR3 DNA sequence: TGCGCCAGCAGCCGAAGCGGGACAGGGGGCACTGAAGCTTTCTTT.

The genes are TRBV12-3 or TRBV12-4 and TRBJ1-1; D remains ambiguous. This CDR3 is 13 amino acids long. V was clipped by 7 bases and J by 4 bases, with 13 bases between them. DNA for the CDR3: TGTGCCAGCACCACCACGGTGAGCACTGAAGCTTTCTTT. Its protein product is CASTTTVSTEAFF.

This clone was seen only a few times. The gene calls are TRBV19 and TRBJ2-2; D ambiguous. Trimming stripped 2 bases from V and 5 bases from J, with 6 bases between. Germline V gives CDR1 LNHDA, CDR2 SQIVND (reference sequence). This CDR3 contains 13 residues. This CDR3 reads CASSISETGELFF. CDR3 in DNA: TGTGCCAGTAGTATAAGCGAAACCGGGGAGCTGTTTTTT.

The V call is TRBV7-9, the J call TRBJ1-3; D unresolved. Germline V gene sequence: CDR1 SEHNR, CDR2 FQNEAQ (reference sequence). V was cut by 8 bases and J by 4 bases, with 6 bases left in between. This CDR3 has 11 residues. CDR3: CASVAGNTIYF. CDR3 nucleotide sequence: TGTGCCAGCGTGGCCGGAAACACCATATATTTT.

This chain uses TRBV2 with TRBJ2-7; the match to TRBD1 covers 11 bases. J was trimmed by 3 bases and V by 7 bases; bases with no gene match: 5. This CDR3 contains 14 residues. Germline CDR1 and CDR2: SNHLY and FYNNEI. CDR3 bases: TGTGCCAGCACTGCGGGACAGGGGGTCTACGAGCAGTACTTC. Translation: CASTAGQGVYEQYF.